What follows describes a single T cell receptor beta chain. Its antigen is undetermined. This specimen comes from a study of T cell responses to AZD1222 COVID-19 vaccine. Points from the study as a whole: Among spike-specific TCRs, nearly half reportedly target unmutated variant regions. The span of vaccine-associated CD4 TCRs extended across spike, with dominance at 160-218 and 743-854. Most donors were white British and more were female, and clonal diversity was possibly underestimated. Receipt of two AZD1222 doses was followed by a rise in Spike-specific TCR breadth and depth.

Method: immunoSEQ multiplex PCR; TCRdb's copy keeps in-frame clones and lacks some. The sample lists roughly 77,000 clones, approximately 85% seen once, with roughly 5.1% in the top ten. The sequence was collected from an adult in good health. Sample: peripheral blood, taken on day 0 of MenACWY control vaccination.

CDR3 residues: CSVLGPTNYGYTF. As DNA, the CDR3 is TGCAGCGTTCTCGGACCGACGAACTATGGCTACACCTTC. The chain employs TRBV29-1 and TRBJ1-2, with unresolved D. Germline-derived CDR1 and CDR2 are SQVTM and ANQGSEA. CDR3 length equals 13 residues. Trimming left V 5 bases short and J 2 bases short, with 12 bases between.